This T cell receptor beta chain was retrieved from a study of identical twins. All donors comprised healthy Caucasians. This clonotype has more than one count but fewer than ten. What it recognizes is unknown. Using its own MiXCR run on the 5' RACE reads, TCRdb lists one record per CDR3 protein. The table includes hundreds of thousands of distinct CDR3 sequences, 7% detected once. This CDR3 has 14 amino acids. V lost 6 bases and J lost 2, with 13 bases in between. Per the germline V gene, CDR1 is MNHEY and CDR2 is SVGEGT. Findings of the study overall: Out-of-frame alpha sequences that twins shared showed excess low generation probability. There were fewer insertions in abundant cord blood beta clonotypes, but memory repertoires showed no such pattern.

The data also belong to a second study, concerning yellow fever vaccine responses in identical twins.

Material for sequencing was memory (CD45RO+) T cells sorted from blood. The receptor was derived from a woman aged 18-35 years in good health. This chain joins TRBV6-2 or TRBV6-3 and TRBJ2-5; possible D gene TRBD2, 5 bases. The CDR3 DNA reads TGTGCCAGCAGACCGGACTCGTTTCAAGAGACCCAGTACTTC. This translates into CASRPDSFQETQYF.